This entry describes one T cell receptor beta chain. Its antigen is not known. This sample is part of a study of identical twins. Overall study findings and caveats: Model-predicted out-of-frame TCR alpha sharing fell below observed values in monozygotic twins.

Trimming took 6 bases from V and 8 from J, leaving 13 bases between them. CDR3 size: 12 residues. Germline values: CDR1 MNHEY, CDR2 SVGEGT. Template switching supplied a universal primer site; unique molecular identifiers were carried on the cDNA. TCRdb fed the 5' RACE reads into MiXCR, producing one record per CDR3 protein. This sample has over 250,000 distinct CDR3 sequences; roughly 8.6% occur once, and the top ten carry approximately 7%. Separately, the same data were catalogued under a study of yellow fever vaccine responses in identical twins.

Sequencing was carried out using CD8+ T cells sorted from blood. This chain connects TRBV6-2 or TRBV6-3 to TRBJ1-2; D ambiguous. The clonotype originates from a woman younger than 30 in good health. CDR3 in DNA: TGTGCCAGCAGCTCCGGATCAGGCGGCTACACCTTC. It encodes CASSSGSGGYTF.